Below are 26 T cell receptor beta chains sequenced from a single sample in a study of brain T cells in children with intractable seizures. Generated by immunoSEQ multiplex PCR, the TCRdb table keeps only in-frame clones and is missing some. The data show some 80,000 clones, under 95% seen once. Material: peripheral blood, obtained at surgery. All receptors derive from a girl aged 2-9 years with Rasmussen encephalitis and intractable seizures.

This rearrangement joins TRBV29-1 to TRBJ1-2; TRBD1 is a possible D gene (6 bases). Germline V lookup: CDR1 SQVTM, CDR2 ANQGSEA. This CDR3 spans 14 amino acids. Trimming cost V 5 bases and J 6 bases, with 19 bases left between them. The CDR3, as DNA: TGCAGCGTTCCCACGGGGGGCTTACTCGATGGCTACACCTTC. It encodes CSVPTGGLLDGYTF.

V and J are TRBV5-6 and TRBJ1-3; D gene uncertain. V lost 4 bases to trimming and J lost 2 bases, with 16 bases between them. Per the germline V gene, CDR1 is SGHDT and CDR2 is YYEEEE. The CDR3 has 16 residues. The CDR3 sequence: CASSPGLGDPGNTIYF. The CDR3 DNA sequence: TGTGCCAGCAGCCCGGGTCTTGGGGATCCTGGAAACACCATATATTTT.

The CDR3 here is CASSLSTTSRKTEAFF. DNA for the CDR3: TGTGCCAGCAGCCTCTCAACGACGTCCCGGAAGACTGAAGCTTTCTTT. The chain employs TRBV3-1 (or the pseudogene TRBV3-2) and TRBJ1-1; D ambiguous. There are 16 residues in the CDR3. The V end was cut by 4 bases, the J end by 5 bases, with 20 bases between. Germline assignment: CDR1 LGHDT and CDR2 YNNKEL (reference sequence).

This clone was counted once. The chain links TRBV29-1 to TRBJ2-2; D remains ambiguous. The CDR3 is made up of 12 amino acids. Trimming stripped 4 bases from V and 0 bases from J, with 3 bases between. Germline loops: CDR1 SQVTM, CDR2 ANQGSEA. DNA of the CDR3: TGCAGCGTTGTTTCGAACACCGGGGAGCTGTTTTTT. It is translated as CSVVSNTGELFF.

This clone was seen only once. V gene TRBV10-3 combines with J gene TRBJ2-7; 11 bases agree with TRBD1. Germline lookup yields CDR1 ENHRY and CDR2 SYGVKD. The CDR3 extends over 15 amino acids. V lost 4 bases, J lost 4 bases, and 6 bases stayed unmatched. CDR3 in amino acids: CAISGSRDRGYEQYF. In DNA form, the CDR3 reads TGTGCCATCAGTGGAAGCCGGGACAGGGGGTACGAGCAGTACTTC.

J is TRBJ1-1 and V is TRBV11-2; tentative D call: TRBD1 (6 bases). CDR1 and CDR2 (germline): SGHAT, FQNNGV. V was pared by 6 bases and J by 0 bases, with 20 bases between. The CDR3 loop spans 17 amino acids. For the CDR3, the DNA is TGTGCCAGCAGGTTAAGAGGTTGGGGGCCCATGAACACTGAAGCTTTCTTT. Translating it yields CASRLRGWGPMNTEAFF.

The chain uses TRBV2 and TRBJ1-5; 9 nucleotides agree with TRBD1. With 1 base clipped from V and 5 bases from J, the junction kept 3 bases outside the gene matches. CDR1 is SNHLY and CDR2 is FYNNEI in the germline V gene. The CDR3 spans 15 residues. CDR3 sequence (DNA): TGTGCCAGCAGTGAAGGCGGGACAGGGTATCAGCCCCAGCATTTT. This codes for CASSEGGTGYQPQHF.

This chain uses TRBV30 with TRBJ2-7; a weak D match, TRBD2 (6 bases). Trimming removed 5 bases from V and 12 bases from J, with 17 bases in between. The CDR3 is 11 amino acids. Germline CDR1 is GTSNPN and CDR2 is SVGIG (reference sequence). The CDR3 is CAWGGLGRTYF. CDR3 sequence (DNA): TGTGCCTGGGGGGGGTTAGGGCGGACGTACTTC.

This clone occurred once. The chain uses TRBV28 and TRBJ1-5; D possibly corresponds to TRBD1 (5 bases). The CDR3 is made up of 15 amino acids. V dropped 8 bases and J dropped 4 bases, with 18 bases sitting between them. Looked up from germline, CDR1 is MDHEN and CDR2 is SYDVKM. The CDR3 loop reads CASRLAGVRNQPQHF. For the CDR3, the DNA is TGTGCCAGCCGCCTCGCGGGGGTGCGAAATCAGCCCCAGCATTTT.

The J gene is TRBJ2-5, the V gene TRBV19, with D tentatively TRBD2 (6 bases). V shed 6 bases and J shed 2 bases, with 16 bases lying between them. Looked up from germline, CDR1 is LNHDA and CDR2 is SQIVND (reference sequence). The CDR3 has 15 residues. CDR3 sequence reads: CASSRGEAIQETQYF. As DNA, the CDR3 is TGTGCCAGTAGCCGTGGGGAGGCTATACAAGAGACCCAGTACTTC.

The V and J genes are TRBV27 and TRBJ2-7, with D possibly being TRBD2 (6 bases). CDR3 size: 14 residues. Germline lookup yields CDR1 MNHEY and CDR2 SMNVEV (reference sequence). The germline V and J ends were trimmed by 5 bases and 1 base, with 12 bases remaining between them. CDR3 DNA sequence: TGTGCCAGCAGTCCCCAGGACTATTCCTACGAGCAGTACTTC. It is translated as CASSPQDYSYEQYF.

CDR3 nucleotides: TGTGCCAGCATCCCGTCGAAGGCCTTGAACACTGAAGCTTTCTTT. It codes for CASIPSKALNTEAFF. The V gene is TRBV28, the J gene TRBJ1-1; the D is unclear. Germline V gene lookup returns CDR1 MDHEN and CDR2 SYDVKM. V was clipped by 7 bases and J by 0 bases, with 15 bases between them. The CDR3 is made up of 15 amino acids.

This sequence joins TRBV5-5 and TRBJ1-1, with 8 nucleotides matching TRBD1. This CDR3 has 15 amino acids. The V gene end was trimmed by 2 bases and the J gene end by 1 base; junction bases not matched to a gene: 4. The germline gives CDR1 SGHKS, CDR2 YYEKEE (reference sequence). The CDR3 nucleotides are TGTGCCAGCAGCTTCGCTGGGACAGGGAACACTGAAGCTTTCTTT. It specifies CASSFAGTGNTEAFF.

The CDR3: CASSVGVSGANVLTF. The CDR3 nucleotides are TGTGCCAGCAGCGTTGGAGTTTCTGGGGCCAACGTCCTGACTTTC. This chain uses TRBV9 with TRBJ2-6; D is unresolved. Trimming took off 2 bases at V and 1 base at J, with 7 bases between the two ends. Germline V CDR1 and CDR2: SGDLS, YYNGEE. The CDR3 is 15 residues long.

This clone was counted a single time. CDR3 sequence (DNA): TGTGCCAGCAGCTTTGGCAATAATTCACCCCTCCACTTT. Residues: CASSFGNNSPLHF. The V call is TRBV5-6, the J call TRBJ1-6, with D unresolved. The CDR3 is made up of 13 amino acids. Trimming took off 2 bases at V and 5 bases at J, with 5 bases between the two ends. CDR1 is SGHDT and CDR2 is YYEEEE in the germline V gene.

The DNA of the CDR3 is TGTGCCTGGAACGCCGGCGTGTTCACCGGGGAGCTGTTTTTT. Protein: CAWNAGVFTGELFF. V gene TRBV30 combines with J gene TRBJ2-2, with D uncertain. The germline V gene encodes CDR1 GTSNPN and CDR2 SVGIG (reference sequence). V was shortened by 4 bases and J by 4 bases, with 13 bases between the two germline ends. The CDR3 totals 14 residues.

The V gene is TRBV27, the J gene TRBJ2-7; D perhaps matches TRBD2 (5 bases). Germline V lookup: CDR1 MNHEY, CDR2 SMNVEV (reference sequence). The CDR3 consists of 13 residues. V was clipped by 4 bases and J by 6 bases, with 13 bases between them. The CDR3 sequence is CASSSRGSREQYF. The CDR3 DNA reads TGTGCCAGCAGTTCCCGCGGGTCCCGCGAGCAGTACTTC.

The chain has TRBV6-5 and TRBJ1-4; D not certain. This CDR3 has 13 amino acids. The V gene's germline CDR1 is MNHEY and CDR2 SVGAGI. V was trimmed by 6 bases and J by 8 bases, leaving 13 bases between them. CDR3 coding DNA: TGTGCCAGCAGACCACTTGGCCGGGAAAAACTGTTTTTT. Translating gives CASRPLGREKLFF.

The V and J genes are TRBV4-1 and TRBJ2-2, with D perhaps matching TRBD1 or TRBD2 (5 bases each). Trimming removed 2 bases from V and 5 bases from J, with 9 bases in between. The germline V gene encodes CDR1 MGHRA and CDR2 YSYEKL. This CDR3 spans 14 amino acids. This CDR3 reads CASSQPGTTGELFF. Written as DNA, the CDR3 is TGCGCCAGCAGCCAACCCGGGACGACCGGGGAGCTGTTTTTT.

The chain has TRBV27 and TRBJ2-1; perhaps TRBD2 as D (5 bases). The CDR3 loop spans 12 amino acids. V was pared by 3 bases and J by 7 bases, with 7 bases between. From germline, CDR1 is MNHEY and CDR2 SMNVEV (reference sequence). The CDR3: CASSFGVNEQFF. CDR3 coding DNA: TGTGCCAGCAGTTTCGGGGTAAATGAGCAGTTCTTC.

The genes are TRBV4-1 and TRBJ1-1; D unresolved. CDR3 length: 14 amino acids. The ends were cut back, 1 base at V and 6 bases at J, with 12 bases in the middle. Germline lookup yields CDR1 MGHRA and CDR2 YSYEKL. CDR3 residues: CASSQGASWAEAFF. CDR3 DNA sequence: TGCGCCAGCAGCCAAGGGGCGAGTTGGGCTGAAGCTTTCTTT.

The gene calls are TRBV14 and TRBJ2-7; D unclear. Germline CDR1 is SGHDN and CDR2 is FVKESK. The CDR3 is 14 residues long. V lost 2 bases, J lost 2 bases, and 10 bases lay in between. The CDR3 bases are TGTGCCAGCAGCCAATGGACGGTGGCCTACGAGCAGTACTTC. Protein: CASSQWTVAYEQYF.

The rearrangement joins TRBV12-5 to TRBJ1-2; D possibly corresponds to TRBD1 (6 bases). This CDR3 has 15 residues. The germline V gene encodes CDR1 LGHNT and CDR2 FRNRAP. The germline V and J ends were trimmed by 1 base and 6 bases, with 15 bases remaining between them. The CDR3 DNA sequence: TGTGCTAGTGGTTTGGACGGTTGGACAGACGATGGCTACACCTTC. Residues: CASGLDGWTDDGYTF.

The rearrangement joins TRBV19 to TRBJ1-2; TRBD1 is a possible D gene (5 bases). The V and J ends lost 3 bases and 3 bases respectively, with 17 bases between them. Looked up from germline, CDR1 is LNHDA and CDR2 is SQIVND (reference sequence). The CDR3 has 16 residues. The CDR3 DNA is TGTGCCAGTAGTATTCACAGGATTGGGGGTTACTATGGCTACACCTTC. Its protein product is CASSIHRIGGYYGYTF.

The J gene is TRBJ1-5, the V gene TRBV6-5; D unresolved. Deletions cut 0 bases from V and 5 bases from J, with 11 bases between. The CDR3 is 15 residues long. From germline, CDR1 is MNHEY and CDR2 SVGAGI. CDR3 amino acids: CASSYSKSPDQPQHF. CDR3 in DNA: TGTGCCAGCAGTTACTCGAAATCCCCCGATCAGCCCCAGCATTTT.

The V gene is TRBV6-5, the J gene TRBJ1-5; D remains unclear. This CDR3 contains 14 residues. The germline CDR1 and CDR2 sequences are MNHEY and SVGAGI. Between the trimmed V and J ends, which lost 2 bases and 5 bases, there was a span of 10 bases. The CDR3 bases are TGTGCCAGCAGTTACAGAGGGCCGTATCAGCCCCAGCATTTT. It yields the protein CASSYRGPYQPQHF.